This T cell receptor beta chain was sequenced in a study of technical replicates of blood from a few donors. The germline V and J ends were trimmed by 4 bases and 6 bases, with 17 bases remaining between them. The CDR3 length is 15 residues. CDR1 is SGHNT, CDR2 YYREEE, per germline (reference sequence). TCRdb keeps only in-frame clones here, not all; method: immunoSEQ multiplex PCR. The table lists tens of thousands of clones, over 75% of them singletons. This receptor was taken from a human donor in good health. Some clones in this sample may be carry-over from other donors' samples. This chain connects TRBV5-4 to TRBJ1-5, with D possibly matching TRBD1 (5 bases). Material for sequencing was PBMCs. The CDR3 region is CASSLQGAQTQPQHF. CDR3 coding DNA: TGTGCCAGCAGCCTGCAGGGTGCTCAAACTCAGCCCCAGCATTTT.